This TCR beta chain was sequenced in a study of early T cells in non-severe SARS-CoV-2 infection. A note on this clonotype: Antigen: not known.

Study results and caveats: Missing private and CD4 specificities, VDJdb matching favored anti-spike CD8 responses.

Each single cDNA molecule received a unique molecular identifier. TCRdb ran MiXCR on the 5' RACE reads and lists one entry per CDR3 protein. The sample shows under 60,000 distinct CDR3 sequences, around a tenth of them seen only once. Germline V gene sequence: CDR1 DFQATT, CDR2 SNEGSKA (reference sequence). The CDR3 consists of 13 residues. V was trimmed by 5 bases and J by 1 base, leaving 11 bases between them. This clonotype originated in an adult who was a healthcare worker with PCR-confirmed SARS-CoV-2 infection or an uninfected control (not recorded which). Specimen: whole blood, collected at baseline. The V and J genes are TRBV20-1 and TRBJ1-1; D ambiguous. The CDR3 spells CSAVRTGNTEAFF. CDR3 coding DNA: TGCAGTGCTGTCAGAACCGGGAACACTGAAGCTTTCTTT.